What follows are 16 T cell receptor beta chains derived from one specimen sequenced in a study of CD8 T cells in ankylosing spondylitis. TCRdb used MiXCR to reprocess the 5' RACE reads, holding one entry per CDR3 protein. The sample lists around 30,000 distinct CDR3 sequences, 5% to 5.5% occurring once. Specimen: blood, either unsorted or a sorted T cell fraction (not recorded which). These receptors were obtained from a female donor with ankylosing spondylitis or in good health (not recorded which).

The rearrangement joins TRBV5-7 to TRBJ2-3, with D maybe TRBD1 (6 bases). TRBV5-7 is filed as an ORF, its function uncertain. The germline V and J ends were trimmed by 4 bases and 3 bases, with 18 bases remaining between them. CDR3 size: 16 residues. CDR3 nucleotide sequence: TGTGCCAGCAGCACTTACAGGGTCGGGGAGACAGATACGCAGTATTTT. Amino acid sequence: CASSTYRVGETDTQYF.

This clonotype was seen repeatedly, ten times or more. The chain employs TRBV7-4 and TRBJ2-1; tentatively, D is TRBD1 or TRBD2 (5 bases each). The germline V gene encodes CDR1 SGHVT and CDR2 SQSDAQ. CDR3 length: 16 residues. V was pared by 2 bases and J by 8 bases, with 19 bases between. The CDR3 nucleotides read TGTGCCAGCAGCTTAAATCCCGGGACCGCCTGGGATGAGCAGTTCTTC. Encoded protein: CASSLNPGTAWDEQFF. The full variable domain, with the rest looked up from reference TRBV7-4 and TRBJ2-1, is GAGVSQSPRYKVAKRGRDVALRCDSISGHVTLYWYRQTLGQGSEVLTYSQSDAQRDKSGRPSGRFSAERPERSVSTLKIQRTEQGDSAVYLCASSLNPGTAWDEQFFGPGTRLTVL.

Many counts were recorded for this clonotype. The genes are TRBV9 and TRBJ1-4; D might be TRBD1 (6 bases). The V end lost 4 bases, the J end lost 8 bases, and 9 bases lay between the germline ends. CDR1 SGDLS and CDR2 YYNGEE come from the germline V gene. The CDR3 loop spans 12 amino acids. This chain's CDR3 is CASSSGEEKLFF. CDR3 bases: TGTGCCAGCAGCTCAGGGGAAGAAAAACTGTTTTTT. Filled out from reference TRBV9 and TRBJ1-4, the complete variable domain reads DSGVTQTPKHLITATGQRVTLRCSPRSGDLSVYWYQQSLDQGLQFLIQYYNGEERAKGNILERFSAQQFPDLHSELNLSSLELGDSALYFCASSSGEEKLFFGSGTQLSVL.

This clonotype was counted at least ten times. The gene calls are TRBV9 and TRBJ2-1; 10 nucleotides match TRBD2. This CDR3 contains 15 residues. J gave up 8 bases and V 3 bases, and 8 bases lay outside the gene matches. The germline CDR1 and CDR2 sequences are SGDLS and YYNGEE. The CDR3 DNA sequence: TGTGCCAGCAGCGCACCGATAGCGGGAGGCCATGAGCAGTTCTTC. As protein: CASSAPIAGGHEQFF.

This clonotype was recorded at least ten times. The rearrangement uses TRBV9 and TRBJ2-3; TRBD2 is a possible D gene (6 bases). This CDR3 is 17 amino acids long. Germline CDR1 and CDR2: SGDLS and YYNGEE. Trimming took off 0 bases at V and 0 bases at J, with 14 bases between the two ends. The CDR3 bases are TGTGCCAGCAGCGTAGTGGGGGGTCCAAGGAGCACAGATACGCAGTATTTT. It yields the protein CASSVVGGPRSTDTQYF. Full variable domain (rest looked up from reference TRBV9 and TRBJ2-3): DSGVTQTPKHLITATGQRVTLRCSPRSGDLSVYWYQQSLDQGLQFLIQYYNGEERAKGNILERFSAQQFPDLHSELNLSSLELGDSALYFCASSVVGGPRSTDTQYFGPGTRLTVL.

There are many counts of this clonotype. The gene calls are TRBV9 and TRBJ1-2; D is uncertain. V gave up 0 bases and J gave up 5 bases, with 14 bases separating them. CDR1 and CDR2 (germline): SGDLS, YYNGEE. The length of the CDR3 is 15 residues. Here the CDR3 DNA reads TGTGCCAGCAGCGTAGGGACCCCCGAGGTATATGGCTACACCTTC. Translating gives CASSVGTPEVYGYTF.

By sample share, this clonotype is medium-sized. J is TRBJ2-7 and V is TRBV9; 7 bases fit TRBD1. Germline-derived CDR1 and CDR2 are SGDLS and YYNGEE. The V gene end was trimmed by 3 bases and the J gene end by 3 bases; junction bases not matched to a gene: 9. The CDR3 spans 15 residues. The CDR3 region is CASSATGTDFYEQYF. The CDR3 region has the DNA TGTGCCAGCAGCGCCACCGGGACAGACTTCTACGAGCAGTACTTC.

This clonotype was recorded many times. V usage is TRBV9 and J usage is TRBJ1-2; D gene ambiguous. Germline assignment: CDR1 SGDLS and CDR2 YYNGEE. This CDR3 comprises 16 residues. V was cut by 0 bases and J by 9 bases, with 21 bases left in between. Here the CDR3 DNA reads TGTGCCAGCAGCGTAGCAAAATCGGGCAGCGGACTTAGCTACACCTTC. Its protein is CASSVAKSGSGLSYTF.

This clonotype appeared many times. The chain combines TRBV9 with TRBJ2-2; no clear D. The CDR3 consists of 12 residues. Germline V CDR1 and CDR2: SGDLS, YYNGEE. Trimming removed 0 bases at V and 6 bases at J, with 3 bases between. The CDR3 bases are TGTGCCAGCAGCGTAGTTCCCGGGGAGCTGTTTTTT. Its translation is CASSVVPGELFF.

This clonotype was observed at least ten times. The rearrangement joins TRBV3-1 to TRBJ1-2, with D uncertain. There are 14 residues in the CDR3. Germline V gene data show CDR1 as LGHDT and CDR2 as YNNKEL (reference sequence). The V and J ends lost 1 base and 0 bases respectively, with 6 bases between them. CDR3 loop: CASSQARSNYGYTF. DNA of the CDR3: TGTGCCAGCAGCCAAGCCAGATCTAACTATGGCTACACCTTC. The entire variable domain, with the rest obtained from reference TRBV3-1 and TRBJ1-2, is as follows: DTAVSQTPKYLVTQMGNDKSIKCEQNLGHDTMYWYKQDSKKFLKIMFSYNNKELIINETVPNRFSPKSPDKAHLNLHINSLELGDSAVYFCASSQARSNYGYTFGSGTRLTVV.

This clonotype showed up many times. V gene TRBV9 combines with J gene TRBJ2-7, with 8 bases that match TRBD1. V lost 2 bases and J lost 3; bases outside the gene matches: 4. The CDR3 has 14 amino acids. Germline CDR1 is SGDLS and CDR2 is YYNGEE. The CDR3 loop is CASSVQGADYEQYF. In nucleotides, the CDR3 is TGTGCCAGCAGCGTTCAGGGGGCGGACTACGAGCAGTACTTC.

This clonotype was seen at least ten times. The rearrangement joins TRBV9 to TRBJ2-5; 7 bases line up with TRBD2. Trimming at V came to 4 bases and at J to 5 bases, leaving 17 bases not matched to a gene. This CDR3 region has 17 residues. The germline gives CDR1 SGDLS, CDR2 YYNGEE. The CDR3 protein is CASSPRGGSTGWETQYF. The CDR3 bases are TGTGCCAGCAGCCCACGCGGGGGATCTACCGGGTGGGAGACCCAGTACTTC.

This clonotype rates as medium-sized. This CDR3 is CASSVLDEQFF. The CDR3 nucleotides are TGTGCCAGCAGCGTACTCGATGAGCAGTTCTTC. The chain uses TRBV9 and TRBJ2-1; D is unresolved. In germline, CDR1 is SGDLS, CDR2 YYNGEE. This CDR3 is built from 11 residues. Deletions cut 1 base from V and 8 bases from J, with 4 bases between.

The chain carries TRBV9 and TRBJ2-3; 8 bases line up with TRBD1. The CDR3 is 16 residues long. In germline, CDR1 is SGDLS, CDR2 YYNGEE. The V and J ends lost 0 bases and 7 bases, in that order; junction bases with no gene match: 10. The CDR3 protein is CASSVAPGGGTHTQYF. CDR3 bases: TGTGCCAGCAGCGTAGCACCAGGGGGCGGAACACATACGCAGTATTTT. The whole variable domain, remainder taken from reference TRBV9 and TRBJ2-3, is DSGVTQTPKHLITATGQRVTLRCSPRSGDLSVYWYQQSLDQGLQFLIQYYNGEERAKGNILERFSAQQFPDLHSELNLSSLELGDSALYFCASSVAPGGGTHTQYFGPGTRLTVL.

This clonotype was detected many times. The V call is TRBV9, the J call TRBJ1-5, with 9 bases fitting TRBD1. Germline V gene data show CDR1 as SGDLS and CDR2 as YYNGEE. Trimming removed 4 bases from V and 0 bases from J; junction bases left unmatched: 8. The length of the CDR3 is 17 residues. CDR3: CASSPGGTGYSNQPQHF. The CDR3 DNA is TGTGCCAGCAGCCCTGGGGGGACAGGGTATAGCAATCAGCCCCAGCATTTT.

The J gene is TRBJ1-1, the V gene TRBV9; the match to TRBD1 covers 7 bases. Unmatched junction bases numbered 8, after V lost 4 bases and J lost 5 bases. The CDR3 has 14 residues. Per the germline V gene, CDR1 is SGDLS and CDR2 is YYNGEE. The CDR3 sequence is CASSRQGVRTEAFF. DNA for the CDR3: TGTGCCAGCAGCCGTCAGGGGGTGAGAACTGAAGCTTTCTTT. Combining the CDR3 with reference TRBV9 and TRBJ1-1 gives the whole variable domain DSGVTQTPKHLITATGQRVTLRCSPRSGDLSVYWYQQSLDQGLQFLIQYYNGEERAKGNILERFSAQQFPDLHSELNLSSLELGDSALYFCASSRQGVRTEAFFGQGTRLTVV.